This T cell receptor (beta chain) was recovered during a study of graft-versus-host responses after intestinal transplantation. In the study overall: All recipients were given anti-thymocyte globulin induction, and tacrolimus and steroids were then administered for three to four years.

In the case of this clone: Antigen: not known.

The V end lost 6 bases, the J end lost 0 bases, and 12 bases lay between the germline ends. CDR1 and CDR2 from the germline V gene are MNHNY and SVGAGI (reference sequence). This CDR3 region has 14 residues. Produced via immunoSEQ multiplex PCR; TCRdb's table is partial and in-frame only. The data show roughly 89,000 clones, around 91% seen once. The source is a human donor who received an intestinal transplant. The chain uses TRBV6-6 and TRBJ2-7, with D perhaps matching TRBD2 (6 bases). The material was unstimulated CD4+ T cells sorted from spleen or lymph node cells, obtained before intestinal transplant. CDR3 sequence reads: CASRSMEGSYEQYF. The CDR3 coding sequence is TGTGCCAGCAGAAGCATGGAGGGCTCCTACGAGCAGTACTTC.